One and the same sample provided the 12 T cell receptor beta chains below, sequenced in a study of neurological immune-mediated disorders (dated by TCRdb to between 2018 and 2021). Preparation of the library involved 5' RACE. Sequencing used an Illumina HiSeq 2500. Using fastp trimming at Q25 and MiXCR clonotype assembly, TCRdb reanalyzed the public sequencing data and kept in-frame beta chains. Each CDR3 protein appears once, grouped with its most common genes and DNA. This sample is represented by 55,000 to 70,000 distinct CDR3 sequences; around 5% of them were singletons. Jointly, the top ten make up approximately 5.6% of the sample. What was sequenced was PBMCs. These receptors were obtained from a human donor with multiple sclerosis. The donor label of this sample is uncertain.

The sample holds many counts of this clonotype. The J gene is TRBJ2-3, the V gene TRBV5-1; TRBD2 matches 13 bases. The CDR3 consists of 15 residues. Germline V CDR1 and CDR2: SGHRS, YFSETQ. Losses at the gene ends were 0 bases for V and 6 bases for J; bases not matched to a gene: 1. The CDR3 is CASSLATSGGDTQYF. The DNA of the CDR3 is TGCGCCAGCAGCTTGGCGACTAGCGGGGGGGATACGCAGTATTTT.

The sample holds many counts of this clonotype. This chain uses TRBV12-3 or TRBV12-4 with TRBJ1-2; D may be TRBD1 (5 bases). This CDR3 spans 13 amino acids. The ends were cut back, 6 bases at V and 4 bases at J, with 12 bases in the middle. In DNA form, the CDR3 reads TGTGCCAGCAGCCCTGACAGATTCTATGGCTACACCTTC. As protein: CASSPDRFYGYTF.

This clonotype was recorded at least ten times. The CDR3 nucleotides read TGTGCCAGCAGCTACGGACAGGGGGCCCACGAGCAGTACTTC. As protein: CASSYGQGAHEQYF. The V gene is TRBV5-6, the J gene TRBJ2-7; 11 bases map to TRBD1. Germline-derived CDR1 and CDR2 are SGHDT and YYEEEE. V was clipped by 3 bases and J by 5 bases; unmatched bases: 4. The CDR3 extends over 14 amino acids.

In its sample, this clonotype was seen many times. The chain is built from TRBV4-1 and TRBJ1-1; D might be TRBD1 (5 bases). Germline CDR1 and CDR2: MGHRA and YSYEKL. This CDR3 region has 14 residues. V shed 2 bases and J shed 0 bases, with 7 bases lying between them. CDR3 in DNA: TGCGCCAGCAGCCAAACGGGACTGAACACTGAAGCTTTCTTT. Translated: CASSQTGLNTEAFF.

This clonotype was seen at least ten times. This rearrangement joins TRBV20-1 to TRBJ1-2, with D unresolved. CDR3 length: 10 residues. The V end lost 2 bases, the J end lost 12 bases, and 10 bases lay between the germline ends. Germline CDR1 is DFQATT and CDR2 is SNEGSKA (reference sequence). CDR3 residues: CSARNWVDTF. CDR3 DNA sequence: TGCAGTGCTAGAAATTGGGTGGACACCTTC.

This clonotype was detected ten times or more. CDR3 sequence (DNA): TGCAGTGCTAGGGCCCCTTGGACAGGGGCCAACTACGAGCAGTACTTC. It translates to CSARAPWTGANYEQYF. The rearrangement links TRBV20-1 to TRBJ2-7; TRBD1 matches at 9 bases. CDR3 length: 16 amino acids. Per germline, CDR1 DFQATT and CDR2 SNEGSKA (reference sequence). V trimming: 3 bases; J trimming: 3 bases; junction bases outside the gene matches: 12.

This clonotype was seen many times. The chain uses TRBV27 and TRBJ1-5; D remains ambiguous. This CDR3 has 13 residues. Looked up from germline, CDR1 is MNHEY and CDR2 is SMNVEV (reference sequence). The V end lost 10 bases, the J end lost 0 bases, and 10 bases lay between the germline ends. This CDR3 reads CATQEYSNQPQHF. CDR3 nucleotide sequence: TGTGCCACCCAGGAATATAGCAATCAGCCCCAGCATTTT.

This clonotype was detected ten times or more. The chain joins TRBV7-8 to TRBJ1-5; D is undetermined. CDR3 size: 13 residues. V was shortened by 1 base and J by 9 bases, with 10 bases between the two germline ends. The V gene's germline CDR1 is SGHVS and CDR2 FQNEAQ. The CDR3 here is CASSLEEGSPQHF. The CDR3 bases are TGTGCCAGCAGCTTAGAGGAGGGATCGCCCCAGCATTTT.

The chain carries TRBV12-3 or TRBV12-4 and TRBJ2-5, with 12 bases fitting TRBD2. The length of the CDR3 is 14 residues. V gave up 2 bases and J gave up 5 bases; unmatched junction bases: 0. The CDR3 DNA reads TGTGCCAGCAGTTTACTAGCGGGGGGGGAGACCCAGTACTTC. It codes for CASSLLAGGETQYF.

There are many counts of this clonotype. V usage is TRBV5-6 and J usage is TRBJ2-1; D might be TRBD2 (6 bases). There are 16 residues in the CDR3. V lost 0 bases and J lost 3, with 13 bases in between. Germline V gene lookup returns CDR1 SGHDT and CDR2 YYEEEE. The DNA of the CDR3 is TGTGCCAGCAGCTTGGAGCCCTCGGAGGGCTACAATGAGCAGTTCTTC. It encodes CASSLEPSEGYNEQFF.

This clonotype was recorded many times. The chain recombines TRBV5-1 with TRBJ1-1; unclear D gene. CDR1 is SGHRS and CDR2 is YFSETQ in the germline V gene. CDR3 length equals 14 residues. The V end was cut by 0 bases, the J end by 12 bases, with 18 bases between. The CDR3 sequence: CASSLEWRLLRPFF. The CDR3 bases are TGCGCCAGCAGCTTGGAGTGGCGCCTCCTGAGGCCTTTCTTT.

This clonotype came up many times. The CDR3 here is CASSLLGQGGLNTEAFF. The CDR3 DNA is TGTGCCAGCAGCTTATTGGGACAGGGGGGTTTGAACACTGAAGCTTTCTTT. V is TRBV7-9 and J is TRBJ1-1; 11 nucleotides align to TRBD1. The junction had 5 bases not matched to a gene; V was cut back by 2 bases and J by 0 bases. Germline V gives CDR1 SEHNR, CDR2 FQNEAQ (reference sequence). The CDR3 runs 17 residues.